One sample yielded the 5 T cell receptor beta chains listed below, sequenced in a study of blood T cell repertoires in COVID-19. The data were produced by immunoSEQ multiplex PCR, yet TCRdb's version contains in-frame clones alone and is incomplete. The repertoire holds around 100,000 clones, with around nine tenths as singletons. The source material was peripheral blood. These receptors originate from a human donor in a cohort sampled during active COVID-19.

CDR3 sequence: CASSPGTSGRAEGFF. The CDR3 DNA sequence: TGTGCCAGCAGTCCCGGGACTAGCGGGAGGGCCGAGGGATTCTTC. The chain carries TRBV28 and TRBJ2-1; 16 nucleotides align to TRBD2. The CDR3 contains 15 residues. Germline assignment: CDR1 MDHEN and CDR2 SYDVKM. V was pared by 5 bases and J by 16 bases, with 11 bases of the junction left unmatched.

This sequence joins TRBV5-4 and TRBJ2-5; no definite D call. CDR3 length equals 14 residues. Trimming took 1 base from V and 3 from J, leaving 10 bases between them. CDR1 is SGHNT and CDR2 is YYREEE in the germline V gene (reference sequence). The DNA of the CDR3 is TGTGCCAGCAGCTTGATTTCTCAGGAAGAGACCCAGTACTTC. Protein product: CASSLISQEETQYF.

CDR3 in amino acids: CASRGSGGASGELFF. The CDR3 bases are TGTGCCAGCAGGGGTAGCGGGGGGGCCTCCGGGGAGCTGTTTTTT. The chain recombines TRBV2 with TRBJ2-2, with 11 bases that match TRBD2. The CDR3 has 15 residues. V shed 6 bases, J shed 6 bases, and the junction held 6 bases outside the gene matches. The germline V gene encodes CDR1 SNHLY and CDR2 FYNNEI.

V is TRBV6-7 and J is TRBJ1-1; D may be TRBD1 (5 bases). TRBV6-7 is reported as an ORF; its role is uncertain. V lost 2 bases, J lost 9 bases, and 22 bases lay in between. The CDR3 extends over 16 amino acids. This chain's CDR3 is CASSYVGRQGSLKAFF. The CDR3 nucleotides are TGTGCCAGCAGTTACGTGGGAAGGCAGGGTTCACTGAAAGCTTTCTTT.

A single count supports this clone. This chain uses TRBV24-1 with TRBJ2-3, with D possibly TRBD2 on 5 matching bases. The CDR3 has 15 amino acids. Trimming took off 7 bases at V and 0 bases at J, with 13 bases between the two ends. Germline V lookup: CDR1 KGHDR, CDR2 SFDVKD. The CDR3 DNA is TGTGCCACCAGCGGACGGACTTTTAGCACAGATACGCAGTATTTT. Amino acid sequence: CATSGRTFSTDTQYF.